This section outlines one T cell receptor (beta chain) sequence together with its context. Its antigen is still unknown. The sample belongs to a study of cytomegalovirus exposure and HLA in healthy donors. Study outcomes and limitations: Most TCR sequences showed up rarely, but some public TCRs showed up in many donors. Among TCR beta chains, those listed as cytomegalovirus-associated numbered fewer than 200.

The donors were members of the validation cohort, which comprised about 120 subjects and was separate from the first cohort of roughly 700 subjects. TCRdb's copy holds only in-frame clones and misses some; the assay was immunoSEQ multiplex PCR. This table holds about 360,000 clones, about nine tenths found once. Germline V CDR1 and CDR2: MNHEY, SVGAGI. The CDR3 is made up of 14 amino acids. Trimming removed 6 bases at V and 4 bases at J, with 13 bases between. V gene TRBV6-5 combines with J gene TRBJ2-1; D is possibly TRBD1 (6 bases). The sequencing input was PBMCs. The receptor's source is a woman aged 18 to 35 in good health and CMV-seronegative. CDR3 sequence: CASSPGTQYNEQFF. The CDR3 DNA follows: TGTGCCAGCAGCCCCGGGACACAGTACAATGAGCAGTTCTTC.